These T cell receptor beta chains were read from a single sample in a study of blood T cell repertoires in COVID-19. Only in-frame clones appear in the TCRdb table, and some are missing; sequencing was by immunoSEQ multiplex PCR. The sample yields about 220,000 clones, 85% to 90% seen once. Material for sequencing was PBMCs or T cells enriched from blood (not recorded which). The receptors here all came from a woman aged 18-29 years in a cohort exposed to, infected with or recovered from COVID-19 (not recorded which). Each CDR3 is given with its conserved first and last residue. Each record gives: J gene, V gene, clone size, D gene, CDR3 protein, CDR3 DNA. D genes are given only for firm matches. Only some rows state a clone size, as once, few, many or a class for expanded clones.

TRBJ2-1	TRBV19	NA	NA	CASTMNGGVGNEQFF	TGTGCCAGTACCATGAATGGGGGCGTCGGTAATGAGCAGTTCTTC
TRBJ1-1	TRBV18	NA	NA	CASSPLLGSNTEAFF	TGTGCCAGCTCTCCGCTGTTAGGGAGCAACACTGAAGCTTTCTTT
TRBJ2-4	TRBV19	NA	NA	CASGGTIAKNIQYF	TGTGCCTCCGGAGGCACGATAGCCAAAAACATTCAGTACTTC
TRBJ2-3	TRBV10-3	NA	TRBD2	CAISDRGGAADTQYF	TGTGCCATCAGTGACCGCGGGGGGGCGGCAGATACGCAGTATTTT
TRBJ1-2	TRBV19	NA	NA	CASSSTQAYGYTF	TGTGCCAGTAGTAGTACACAGGCCTATGGCTACACCTTC
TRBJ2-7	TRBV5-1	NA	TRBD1	CASSLALTGEVREQYF	TGCGCCAGCAGCTTGGCCTTGACAGGGGAGGTTAGAGAGCAGTACTTC
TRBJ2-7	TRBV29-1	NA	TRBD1	CSVQTGGRSYEQYF	TGCAGCGTCCAAACAGGGGGAAGATCCTACGAGCAGTACTTC
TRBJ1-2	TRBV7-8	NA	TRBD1	CASSKDRGNYGYTF	TGTGCCAGCAGCAAGGACAGGGGAAACTATGGCTACACCTTC
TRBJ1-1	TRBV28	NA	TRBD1	CASSRGQDLAEAFF	TGTGCCAGCAGTCGCGGACAGGATTTAGCTGAAGCTTTCTTT
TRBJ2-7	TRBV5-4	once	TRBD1	CASSRRDSPYEQYF	TGTGCCAGTTCTCGACGGGACAGCCCCTACGAGCAGTACTTC
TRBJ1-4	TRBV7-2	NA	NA	CASSFPGTTEKLFF	TGTGCCAGCAGCTTCCCAGGGACAACGGAAAAACTGTTTTTT
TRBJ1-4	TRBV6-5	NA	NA	CASSIRVKLFF	TGTGCCAGCAGTATCCGGGTTAAACTGTTTTTT
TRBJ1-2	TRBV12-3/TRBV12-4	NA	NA	CASSSTVYGYTF	TGTGCCAGCAGTTCCACAGTCTATGGCTACACCTTC
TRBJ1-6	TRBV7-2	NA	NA	CASSPQGDNSPLHF	TGTGCCAGCAGCCCACAGGGTGACAATTCACCCCTCCACTTT
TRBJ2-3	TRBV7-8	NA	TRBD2	CASSSHSGTSTDTQYF	TGTGCCAGCAGCTCTCATAGCGGGACTAGCACAGATACGCAGTATTTT
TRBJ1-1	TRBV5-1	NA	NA	CASSHGQMNTEAFF	TGCGCCAGCAGCCACGGACAGATGAACACTGAAGCTTTCTTT
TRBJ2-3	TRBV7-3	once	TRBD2	CASSLGGGGDTQYF	TGTGCCAGCAGCTTAGGCGGGGGTGGAGATACGCAGTATTTT
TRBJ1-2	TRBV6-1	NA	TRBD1	CASSDRTGGSYGYTF	TGTGCCAGCAGTGACCGGACAGGGGGCTCCTATGGCTACACCTTC
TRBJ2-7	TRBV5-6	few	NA	CASSLANGLYEQYF	TGTGCCAGCAGCTTGGCCAACGGACTCTACGAGCAGTACTTC
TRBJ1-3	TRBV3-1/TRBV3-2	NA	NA	CASSQRIQIQPGNTIYF	TGTGCCAGCAGCCAAAGGATTCAGATACAGCCTGGAAACACCATATATTTT
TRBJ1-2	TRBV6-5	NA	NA	CASGQLHGYTF	TGTGCCAGCGGACAGCTACATGGCTACACCTTC
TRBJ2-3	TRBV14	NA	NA	CASSGAFGDSTDTQYF	TGTGCCAGCAGCGGGGCGTTTGGGGATAGCACAGATACGCAGTATTTT
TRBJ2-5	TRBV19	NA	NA	CASSLGGRQTQYF	TGTGCCAGTAGCCTAGGGGGACGGCAGACCCAGTACTTC
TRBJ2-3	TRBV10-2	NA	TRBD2	CASSPAGLTDTQYF	TGCGCCAGCAGCCCAGCGGGACTCACAGATACGCAGTATTTT
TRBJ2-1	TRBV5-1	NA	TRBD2	CASSFASGGLGNEQFF	TGCGCCAGCAGCTTCGCTAGCGGGGGGTTAGGAAATGAGCAGTTCTTC
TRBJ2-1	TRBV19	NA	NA	CASSIASPVAYNEQFF	TGTGCCAGTAGTATAGCCTCCCCTGTAGCCTACAATGAGCAGTTCTTC
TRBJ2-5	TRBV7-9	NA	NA	CASSTREPQETQYF	TGTGCCAGCAGCACTCGCGAACCCCAAGAGACCCAGTACTTC
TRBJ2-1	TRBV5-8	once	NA	CASSLASYNEQFF	TGTGCCAGCAGCTTGGCGAGTTACAATGAGCAGTTCTTC
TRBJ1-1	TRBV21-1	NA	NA	CASTRKWGLTEAFF	TGTGCCAGCACCAGAAAGTGGGGGCTCACTGAAGCTTTCTTT
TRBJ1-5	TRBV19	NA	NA	CASSIDRAGGSQPQHF	TGTGCCAGTAGTATAGATCGGGCGGGAGGGTCCCAGCCCCAGCATTTT
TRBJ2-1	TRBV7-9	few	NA	CASSQPSGKEFF	TGTGCCAGCAGCCAACCCAGCGGTAAGGAGTTCTTC
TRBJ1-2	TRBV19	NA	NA	CATLSNYGYTF	TGTGCCACACTCTCTAACTATGGCTACACCTTC
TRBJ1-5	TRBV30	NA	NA	CAWGPGNQPQHF	TGTGCCTGGGGGCCGGGGAATCAGCCCCAGCATTTT
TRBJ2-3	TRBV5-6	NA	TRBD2	CASSFGTSGRTITDTQYF	TGTGCCAGCAGCTTCGGGACTAGCGGGAGGACTATCACAGATACGCAGTATTTT
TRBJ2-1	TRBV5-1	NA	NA	CASSKRQGLGYNEQFF	TGCGCCAGCAGCAAACGACAGGGACTAGGGTACAATGAGCAGTTCTTC
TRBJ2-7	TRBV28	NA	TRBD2	CASSPYPGGDEQYF	TGTGCCAGCAGTCCCTACCCGGGGGGGGACGAGCAGTACTTC
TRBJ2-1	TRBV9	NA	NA	CASSPRLDLQWRAVNEQFF	TGTGCCAGCAGCCCCCGACTAGACTTACAATGGCGGGCGGTCAATGAGCAGTTCTTC
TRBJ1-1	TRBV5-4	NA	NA	CASSTPRDMNTEAFF	TGTGCCAGCAGCACTCCGAGGGACATGAACACTGAAGCTTTCTTT